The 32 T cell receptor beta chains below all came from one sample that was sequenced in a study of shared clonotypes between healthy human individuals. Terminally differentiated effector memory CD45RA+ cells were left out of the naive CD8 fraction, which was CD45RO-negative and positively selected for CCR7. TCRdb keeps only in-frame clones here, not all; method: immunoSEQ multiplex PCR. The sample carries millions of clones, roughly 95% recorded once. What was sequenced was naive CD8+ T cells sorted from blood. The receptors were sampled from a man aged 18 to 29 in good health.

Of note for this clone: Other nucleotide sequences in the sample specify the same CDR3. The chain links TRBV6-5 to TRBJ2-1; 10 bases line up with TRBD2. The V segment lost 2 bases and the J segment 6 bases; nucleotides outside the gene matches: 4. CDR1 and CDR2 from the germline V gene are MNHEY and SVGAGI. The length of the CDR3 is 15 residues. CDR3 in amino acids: CASSYPLAGVNEQFF. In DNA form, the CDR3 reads TGTGCCAGCAGTTACCCTCTAGCGGGGGTCAATGAGCAGTTCTTC.

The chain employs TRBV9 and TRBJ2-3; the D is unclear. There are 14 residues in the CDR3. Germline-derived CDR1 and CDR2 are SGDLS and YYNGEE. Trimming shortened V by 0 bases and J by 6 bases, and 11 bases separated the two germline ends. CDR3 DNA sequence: TGTGCCAGCAGCGTAGGGGGTTGGATGGATACGCAGTATTTT. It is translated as CASSVGGWMDTQYF. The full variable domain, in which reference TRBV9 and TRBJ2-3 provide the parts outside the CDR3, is DSGVTQTPKHLITATGQRVTLRCSPRSGDLSVYWYQQSLDQGLQFLIQYYNGEERAKGNILERFSAQQFPDLHSELNLSSLELGDSALYFCASSVGGWMDTQYFGPGTRLTVL.

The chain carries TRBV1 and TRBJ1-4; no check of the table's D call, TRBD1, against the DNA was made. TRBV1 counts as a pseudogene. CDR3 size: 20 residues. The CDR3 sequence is CTSSQASGPPTTGREEKLFF. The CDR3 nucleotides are TGCACCAGCAGCCAAGCCTCTGGACCCCCCACAACAGGGAGAGAGGAAAAACTGTTTTTT.

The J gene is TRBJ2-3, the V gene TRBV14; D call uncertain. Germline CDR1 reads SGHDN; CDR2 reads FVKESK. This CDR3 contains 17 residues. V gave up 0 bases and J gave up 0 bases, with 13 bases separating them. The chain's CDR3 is CASSQDYGPLSTDTQYF. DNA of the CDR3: TGTGCCAGCAGCCAAGATTACGGGCCTCTGAGCACAGATACGCAGTATTTT. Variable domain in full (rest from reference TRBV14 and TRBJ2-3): EAGVTQFPSHSVIEKGQTVTLRCDPISGHDNLYWYRRVMGKEIKFLLHFVKESKQDESGMPNNRFLAERTGGTYSTLKVQPAELEDSGVYFCASSQDYGPLSTDTQYFGPGTRLTVL.

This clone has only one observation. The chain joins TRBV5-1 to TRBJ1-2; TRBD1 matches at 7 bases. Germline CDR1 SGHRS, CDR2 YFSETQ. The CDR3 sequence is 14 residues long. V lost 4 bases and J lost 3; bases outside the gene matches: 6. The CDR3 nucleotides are TGCGCCAGCAGCCCCGAGACAGGGTACTATGGCTACACCTTC. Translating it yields CASSPETGYYGYTF. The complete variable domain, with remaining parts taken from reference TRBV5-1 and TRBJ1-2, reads KAGVTQTPRYLIKTRGQQVTLSCSPISGHRSVSWYQQTPGQGLQFLFEYFSETQRNKGNFPGRFSGRQFSNSRSEMNVSTLELGDSALYLCASSPETGYYGYTFGSGTRLTVV.

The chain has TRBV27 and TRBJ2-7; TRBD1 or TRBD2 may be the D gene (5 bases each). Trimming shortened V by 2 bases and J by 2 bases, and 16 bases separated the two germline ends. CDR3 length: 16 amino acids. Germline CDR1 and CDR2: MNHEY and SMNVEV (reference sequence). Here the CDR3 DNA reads TGTGCCAGCAGTTTAGGACCCGGGACGTCGACCTACGAGCAGTACTTC. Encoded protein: CASSLGPGTSTYEQYF.

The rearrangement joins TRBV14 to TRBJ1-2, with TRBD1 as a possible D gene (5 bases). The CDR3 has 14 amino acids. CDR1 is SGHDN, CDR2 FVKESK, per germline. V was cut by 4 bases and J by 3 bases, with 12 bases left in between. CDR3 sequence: CASSPGGAYYGYTF. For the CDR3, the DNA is TGTGCCAGCAGCCCAGGAGGGGCGTACTATGGCTACACCTTC.

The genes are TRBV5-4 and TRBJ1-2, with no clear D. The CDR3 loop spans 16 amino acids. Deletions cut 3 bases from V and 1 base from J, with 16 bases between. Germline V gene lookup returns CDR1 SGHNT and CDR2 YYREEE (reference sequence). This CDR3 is CASSWWRSDVNYGYTF. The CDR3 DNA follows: TGTGCCAGCAGCTGGTGGCGGAGCGACGTTAACTATGGCTACACCTTC.

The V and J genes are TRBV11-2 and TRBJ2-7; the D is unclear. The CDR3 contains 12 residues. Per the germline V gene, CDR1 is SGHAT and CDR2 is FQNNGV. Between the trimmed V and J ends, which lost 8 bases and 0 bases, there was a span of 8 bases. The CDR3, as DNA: TGTGCCAGCGGGTGGGACTCCTACGAGCAGTACTTC. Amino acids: CASGWDSYEQYF.

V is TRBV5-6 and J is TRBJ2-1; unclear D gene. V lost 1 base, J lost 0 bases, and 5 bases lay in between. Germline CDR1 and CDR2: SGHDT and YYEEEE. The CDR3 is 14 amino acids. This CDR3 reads CASSLFSSYNEQFF. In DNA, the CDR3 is TGTGCCAGCAGCTTGTTTAGCTCCTACAATGAGCAGTTCTTC.

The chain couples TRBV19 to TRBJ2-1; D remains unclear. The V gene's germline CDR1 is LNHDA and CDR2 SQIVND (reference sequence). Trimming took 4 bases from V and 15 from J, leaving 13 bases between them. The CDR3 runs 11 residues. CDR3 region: CASSTNLGWFF. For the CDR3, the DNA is TGTGCCAGTAGTACCAACCTGGGCTGGTTCTTC.

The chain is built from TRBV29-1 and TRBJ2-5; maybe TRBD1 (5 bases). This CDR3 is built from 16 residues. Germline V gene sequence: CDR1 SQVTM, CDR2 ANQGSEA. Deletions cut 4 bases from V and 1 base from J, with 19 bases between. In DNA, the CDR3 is TGCAGCGTTGGTGTTGTAATGGCAGGGCGCCAAGAGACCCAGTACTTC. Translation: CSVGVVMAGRQETQYF.

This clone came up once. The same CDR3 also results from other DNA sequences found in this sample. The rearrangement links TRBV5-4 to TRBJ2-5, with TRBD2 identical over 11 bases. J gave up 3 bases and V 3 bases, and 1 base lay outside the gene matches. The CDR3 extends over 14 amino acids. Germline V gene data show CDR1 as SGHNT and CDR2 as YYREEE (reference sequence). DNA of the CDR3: TGTGCCAGCAGCTCACTAGCGGGGGAAGAGACCCAGTACTTC. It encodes CASSSLAGEETQYF.

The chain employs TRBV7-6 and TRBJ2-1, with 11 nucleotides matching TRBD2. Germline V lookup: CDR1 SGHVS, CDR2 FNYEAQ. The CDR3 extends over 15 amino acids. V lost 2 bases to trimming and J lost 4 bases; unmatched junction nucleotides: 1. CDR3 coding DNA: TGTGCCAGCAGCTTACGACTAGCGGGATACAATGAGCAGTTCTTC. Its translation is CASSLRLAGYNEQFF.

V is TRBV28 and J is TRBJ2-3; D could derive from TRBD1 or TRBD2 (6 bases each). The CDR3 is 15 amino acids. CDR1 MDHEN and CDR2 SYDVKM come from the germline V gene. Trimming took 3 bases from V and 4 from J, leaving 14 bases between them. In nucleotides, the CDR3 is TGTGCCAGCAGTTTTCGAGGGGGGCGGCCAGATACGCAGTATTTT. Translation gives CASSFRGGRPDTQYF.

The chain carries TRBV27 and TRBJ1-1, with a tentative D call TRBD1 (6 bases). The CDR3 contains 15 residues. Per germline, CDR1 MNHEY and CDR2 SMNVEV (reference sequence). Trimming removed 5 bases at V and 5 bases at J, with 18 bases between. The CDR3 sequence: CASSDWGGRGTEAFF. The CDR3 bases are TGTGCCAGCAGTGATTGGGGGGGGCGAGGGACTGAAGCTTTCTTT.

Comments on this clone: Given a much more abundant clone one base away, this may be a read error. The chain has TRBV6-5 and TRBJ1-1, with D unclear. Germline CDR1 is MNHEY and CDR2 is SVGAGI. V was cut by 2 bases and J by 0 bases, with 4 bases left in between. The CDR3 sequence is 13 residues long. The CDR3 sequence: CASSYVVNTEAFF. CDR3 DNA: TGTGCCAGCAGTTACGTGGTGAACACTGAAGCTTTCTTT.

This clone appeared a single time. The chain's CDR3 is CASSQWPTGGFRNTGELFF. Here the CDR3 DNA reads TGCGCCAGCAGCCAATGGCCCACGGGGGGCTTTAGGAACACCGGGGAGCTGTTTTTT. This chain uses TRBV4-1 with TRBJ2-2, with D tentatively TRBD2 (7 bases). This CDR3 comprises 19 residues. Trimming shortened V by 2 bases and J by 1 base, and 20 bases separated the two germline ends. CDR1 is MGHRA, CDR2 YSYEKL, per germline.

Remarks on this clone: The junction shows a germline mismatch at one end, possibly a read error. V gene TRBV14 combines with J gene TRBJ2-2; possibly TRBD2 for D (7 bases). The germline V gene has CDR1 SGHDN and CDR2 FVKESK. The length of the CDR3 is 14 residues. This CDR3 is CASSEEAGQGQLFF. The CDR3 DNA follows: TGTGCCAGCAGCGAAGAAGCGGGACAAGGACAGCTGTTTTTT.

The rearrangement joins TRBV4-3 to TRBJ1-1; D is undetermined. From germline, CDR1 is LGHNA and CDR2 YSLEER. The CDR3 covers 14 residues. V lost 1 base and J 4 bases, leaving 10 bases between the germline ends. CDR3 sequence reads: CASSQGEVGTEAFF. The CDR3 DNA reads TGCGCCAGCAGCCAAGGGGAGGTGGGCACTGAAGCTTTCTTT.

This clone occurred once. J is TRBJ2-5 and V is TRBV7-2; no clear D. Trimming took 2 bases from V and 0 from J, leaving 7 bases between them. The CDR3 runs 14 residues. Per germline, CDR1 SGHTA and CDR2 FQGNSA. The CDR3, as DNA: TGTGCCAGCAGCTTATTGCGCAACCAAGAGACCCAGTACTTC. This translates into CASSLLRNQETQYF.

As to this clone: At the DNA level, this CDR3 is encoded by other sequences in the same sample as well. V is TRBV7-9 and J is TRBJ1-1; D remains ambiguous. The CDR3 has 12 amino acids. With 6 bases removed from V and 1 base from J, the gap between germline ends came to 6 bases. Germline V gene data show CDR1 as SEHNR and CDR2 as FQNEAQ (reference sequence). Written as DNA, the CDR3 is TGTGCCAGCAGTCAAGGGAACACTGAAGCTTTCTTT. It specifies CASSQGNTEAFF. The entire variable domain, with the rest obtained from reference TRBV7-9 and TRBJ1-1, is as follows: DTGVSQNPRHKITKRGQNVTFRCDPISEHNRLYWYRQTLGQGPEFLTYFQNEAQLEKSRLLSDRFSAERPKGSFSTLEIQRTEQGDSAMYLCASSQGNTEAFFGQGTRLTVV.

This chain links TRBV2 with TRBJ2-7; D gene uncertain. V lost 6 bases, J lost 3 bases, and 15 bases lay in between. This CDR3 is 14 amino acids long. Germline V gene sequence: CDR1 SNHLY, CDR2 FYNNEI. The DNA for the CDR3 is TGTGCCAGCAGCTTGACCGAACAAGACTACGAGCAGTACTTC. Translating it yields CASSLTEQDYEQYF.

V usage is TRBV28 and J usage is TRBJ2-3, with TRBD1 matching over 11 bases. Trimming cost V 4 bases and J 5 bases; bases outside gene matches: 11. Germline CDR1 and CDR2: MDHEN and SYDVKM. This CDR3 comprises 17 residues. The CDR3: CASSSGQGAGRIDTQYF. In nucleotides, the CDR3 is TGTGCCAGCAGTTCAGGACAGGGGGCGGGAAGAATAGATACGCAGTATTTT. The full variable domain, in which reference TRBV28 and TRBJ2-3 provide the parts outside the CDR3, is DVKVTQSSRYLVKRTGEKVFLECVQDMDHENMFWYRQDPGLGLRLIYFSYDVKMKEKGDIPEGYSVSREKKERFSLILESASTNQTSMYLCASSSGQGAGRIDTQYFGPGTRLTVL.

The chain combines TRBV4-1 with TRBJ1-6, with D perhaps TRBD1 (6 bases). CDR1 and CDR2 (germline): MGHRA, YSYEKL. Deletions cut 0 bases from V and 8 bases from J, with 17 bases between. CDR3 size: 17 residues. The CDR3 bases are TGCGCCAGCAGCCAAGAGGGTACAGGGCCGGCGTATTCACCCCTCCACTTT. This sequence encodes CASSQEGTGPAYSPLHF.

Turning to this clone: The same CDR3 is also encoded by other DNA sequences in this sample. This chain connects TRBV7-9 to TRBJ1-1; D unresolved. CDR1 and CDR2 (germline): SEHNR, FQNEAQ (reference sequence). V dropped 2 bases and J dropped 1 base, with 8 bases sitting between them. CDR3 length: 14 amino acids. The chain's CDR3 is CASSLLGGNTEAFF. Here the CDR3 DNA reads TGTGCCAGCAGCTTATTAGGCGGGAACACTGAAGCTTTCTTT.

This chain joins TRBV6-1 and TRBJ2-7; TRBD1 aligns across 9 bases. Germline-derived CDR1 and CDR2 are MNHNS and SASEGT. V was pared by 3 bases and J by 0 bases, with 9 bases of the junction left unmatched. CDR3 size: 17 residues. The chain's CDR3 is CASSDGTGYLSSYEQYF. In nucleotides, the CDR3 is TGTGCCAGCAGTGACGGGACAGGGTACCTGAGCTCCTACGAGCAGTACTTC.

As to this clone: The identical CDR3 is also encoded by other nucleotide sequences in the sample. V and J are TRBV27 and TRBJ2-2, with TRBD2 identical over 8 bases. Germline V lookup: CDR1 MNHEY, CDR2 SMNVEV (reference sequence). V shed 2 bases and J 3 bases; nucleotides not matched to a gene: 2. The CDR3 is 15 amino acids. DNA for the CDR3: TGTGCCAGCAGTTTAGGAGCGGGAGACACCGGGGAGCTGTTTTTT. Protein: CASSLGAGDTGELFF.

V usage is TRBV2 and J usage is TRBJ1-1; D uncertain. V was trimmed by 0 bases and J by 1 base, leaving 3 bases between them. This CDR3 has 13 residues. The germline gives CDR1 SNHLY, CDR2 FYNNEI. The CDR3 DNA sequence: TGTGCCAGCAGTGAAGCGTCGAACACTGAAGCTTTCTTT. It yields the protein CASSEASNTEAFF.

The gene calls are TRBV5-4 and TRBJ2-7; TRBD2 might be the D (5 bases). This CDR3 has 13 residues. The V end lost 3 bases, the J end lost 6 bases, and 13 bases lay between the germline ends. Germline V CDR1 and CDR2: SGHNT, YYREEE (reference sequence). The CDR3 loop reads CASSWAGGVEQYF. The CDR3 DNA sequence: TGTGCCAGCAGCTGGGCGGGTGGGGTCGAGCAGTACTTC.

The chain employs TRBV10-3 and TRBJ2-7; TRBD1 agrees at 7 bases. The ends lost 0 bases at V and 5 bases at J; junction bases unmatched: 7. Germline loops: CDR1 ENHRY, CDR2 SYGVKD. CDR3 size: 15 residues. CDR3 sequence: CAISESTGVVHEQYF. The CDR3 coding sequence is TGTGCCATCAGTGAGTCAACAGGGGTTGTCCACGAGCAGTACTTC.

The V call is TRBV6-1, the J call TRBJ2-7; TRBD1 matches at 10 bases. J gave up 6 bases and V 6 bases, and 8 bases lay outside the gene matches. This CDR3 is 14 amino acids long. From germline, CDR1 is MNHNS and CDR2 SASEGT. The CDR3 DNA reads TGTGCCAGCAGCGTGACAGGGGGCATGGGCGAGCAGTACTTC. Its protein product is CASSVTGGMGEQYF.